The 21 T cell receptor beta chains presented below share a single source sample, sequenced in a study of T cells in tuberculosis (dated by TCRdb to the late 2010s). Libraries were prepared through the immunoSEQ multiplex PCR assay. Not all clones reach the TCRdb copy of this immuneACCESS table, which keeps in-frame sequences only. Checked studies attribute under half of the gap to unresolved V genes and leave the rest unexplained. Here the sample has tens of thousands of clones; roughly 92% occur a single time. 7% to 9% of the sample belongs to the ten largest clones. What was sequenced was PBMCs. These receptors were collected from a donor aged 10-29 years with latent tuberculosis or without tuberculosis infection. Some clones in this sample may be carry-over from other donors' samples.

The chain recombines TRBV14 with TRBJ2-5; 13 bases align to TRBD2. The ends lost 2 bases at V and 4 bases at J; junction bases unmatched: 4. Germline CDR1 is SGHDN and CDR2 is FVKESK. There are 16 residues in the CDR3. This CDR3 reads CASSQWTSGSVETQYF. For the CDR3, the DNA is TGTGCCAGCAGCCAATGGACTAGCGGGAGTGTAGAGACCCAGTACTTC.

V is TRBV25-1 and J is TRBJ1-3, with D unclear. In germline, CDR1 is MGHDK, CDR2 SYGVNS. V lost 4 bases and J lost 2, with 12 bases in between. The CDR3 covers 15 residues. CDR3 bases: TGTGCCAGCAGTGGGGCGGGCAACACTGGAAACACCATATATTTT. It yields the protein CASSGAGNTGNTIYF.

The J gene is TRBJ1-4, the V gene TRBV11-2; 7 nucleotides match TRBD1. Germline-derived CDR1 and CDR2 are SGHAT and FQNNGV. V was clipped by 5 bases and J by 8 bases; unmatched bases: 11. This CDR3 comprises 15 residues. The CDR3 nucleotides are TGTGCCAGCAGCCCTCGAAGACAGGGACAAGAAAAACTGTTTTTT. Translated, it gives CASSPRRQGQEKLFF.

V gene TRBV2 combines with J gene TRBJ2-3; 7 nucleotides agree with TRBD2. This CDR3 is 14 amino acids long. The germline gives CDR1 SNHLY, CDR2 FYNNEI. J gave up 1 base and V 5 bases, and 3 bases lay outside the gene matches. The CDR3 DNA reads as TGTGCCAGCAGTCCGACTAGCCGCACAGATACGCAGTATTTT. This encodes CASSPTSRTDTQYF.

The chain recombines TRBV7-9 with TRBJ2-3, with D possibly TRBD1 on 6 matching bases. Trimming removed 5 bases from V and 1 base from J, with 10 bases in between. The germline V gene encodes CDR1 SEHNR and CDR2 FQNEAQ (reference sequence). The CDR3 totals 14 residues. The CDR3 DNA is TGTGCCAGCAGCACTCACAGGGGCACAGATACGCAGTATTTT. This encodes CASSTHRGTDTQYF.

DNA for the CDR3: TGTGCCAGCAGTGAATTTGGTACGGGTTACAATGAGCAGTTCTTC. Translation gives CASSEFGTGYNEQFF. The chain links TRBV25-1 to TRBJ2-1; D not certain. CDR1 and CDR2 from the germline V gene are MGHDK and SYGVNS. This CDR3 spans 15 amino acids. V shed 1 base and J shed 4 bases, with 11 bases lying between them.

The chain carries TRBV19 and TRBJ2-7; no clear D gene. Deletions cut 8 bases from V and 0 bases from J, with 11 bases between. CDR1 and CDR2 (germline): LNHDA, SQIVND (reference sequence). The CDR3 sequence is 13 residues long. As DNA, the CDR3 is TGTGCCAGTCGAGAACAGAGCTCCTACGAGCAGTACTTC. Protein: CASREQSSYEQYF.

CDR3 in DNA: TGTGCCAGCAGCTTAGGCAGCTCCTACGAGCAGTACTTC. This codes for CASSLGSSYEQYF. The V call is TRBV13, the J call TRBJ2-7; D unresolved. The CDR3 covers 13 residues. V lost 0 bases, J lost 0 bases, and 3 bases lay in between. Germline V gives CDR1 PRHDT, CDR2 FYEKMQ (reference sequence). The full variable domain, its missing parts supplied by reference TRBV13 and TRBJ2-7, is AAGVIQSPRHLIKEKRETATLKCYPIPRHDTVYWYQQGPGQDPQFLISFYEKMQSDKGSIPDRFSAQQFSDYHSELNMSSLELGDSALYFCASSLGSSYEQYFGPGTRLTVT.

This chain links TRBV6-5 with TRBJ2-5, with a tentative D call TRBD2 (6 bases). The CDR3 spans 16 residues. The V end lost 2 bases, the J end lost 2 bases, and 15 bases lay between the germline ends. In germline, CDR1 is MNHEY, CDR2 SVGAGI. CDR3 amino acids: CASSYGRGLLQETQYF. Here the CDR3 DNA reads TGTGCCAGCAGTTACGGAAGGGGACTCCTGCAAGAGACCCAGTACTTC.

V and J are TRBV6-5 and TRBJ2-7; 7 nucleotides agree with TRBD1. Trimming cost V 2 bases and J 6 bases; bases outside gene matches: 4. There are 13 residues in the CDR3. The germline CDR1 and CDR2 sequences are MNHEY and SVGAGI. The CDR3 DNA sequence: TGTGCCAGCAGTTACGAGACAGGGCTCGAGCAGTACTTC. Protein: CASSYETGLEQYF.

This clone is a singleton in its sample. The chain carries TRBV2 and TRBJ1-1, with D perhaps TRBD1 (5 bases). V was trimmed by 7 bases and J by 1 base, leaving 10 bases between them. CDR1 is SNHLY, CDR2 FYNNEI, per germline. The CDR3 is 13 residues long. The CDR3 sequence: CASTGTQNTEAFF. In DNA form, the CDR3 reads TGTGCCAGCACCGGGACTCAGAACACTGAAGCTTTCTTT.

The chain employs TRBV7-9 and TRBJ1-1; D perhaps matches TRBD1 (5 bases). Deletions cut 2 bases from V and 6 bases from J, with 10 bases between. This CDR3 spans 13 amino acids. The germline V gene encodes CDR1 SEHNR and CDR2 FQNEAQ (reference sequence). The DNA for the CDR3 is TGTGCCAGCAGCTTACCAGGGAGGGCTGAAGCTTTCTTT. It specifies CASSLPGRAEAFF.

The J gene is TRBJ2-3, the V gene TRBV4-1, with 7 bases identical to TRBD1. Trimming cost V 3 bases and J 6 bases; bases outside gene matches: 6. The CDR3 extends over 14 amino acids. Germline CDR1 MGHRA, CDR2 YSYEKL. The CDR3 sequence is CASSQGTQGDTQYF. CDR3 DNA: TGCGCCAGCAGCCAGGGGACACAGGGGGATACGCAGTATTTT.

This clone was detected only once. The rearrangement joins TRBV6-6 to TRBJ2-3; 8 positions agree with TRBD1. J was trimmed by 3 bases and V by 4 bases; bases with no gene match: 3. Germline V gene data show CDR1 as MNHNY and CDR2 as SVGAGI (reference sequence). This CDR3 is built from 14 residues. In DNA form, the CDR3 reads TGTGCCAGCAGTTCAAACAGGGGGACAGATACGCAGTATTTT. Translation gives CASSSNRGTDTQYF.

The chain carries TRBV6-1 and TRBJ2-3; 8 positions agree with TRBD1. Germline V gene data show CDR1 as MNHNS and CDR2 as SASEGT. This CDR3 is 12 amino acids long. V lost 10 bases to trimming and J lost 5 bases; unmatched junction nucleotides: 5. CDR3 coding DNA: TGTGCCACCCAGGGGGCGGGAGATACGCAGTATTTT. It encodes CATQGAGDTQYF.

The rearrangement links TRBV2 to TRBJ1-2; 7 bases align to TRBD1. V shed 6 bases, J shed 4 bases, and the junction held 5 bases outside the gene matches. Germline V lookup: CDR1 SNHLY, CDR2 FYNNEI. The CDR3 has 13 amino acids. The CDR3 nucleotides read TGTGCCAGCAGGACAGGGATCGCCTATGGCTACACCTTC. Residues: CASRTGIAYGYTF. The whole variable domain, remainder taken from reference TRBV2 and TRBJ1-2, is EPEVTQTPSHQVTQMGQEVILRCVPISNHLYFYWYRQILGQKVEFLVSFYNNEISEKSEIFDDQFSVERPDGSNFTLKIRSTKLEDSAMYFCASRTGIAYGYTFGSGTRLTVV.

The chain combines TRBV9 with TRBJ2-2, with TRBD2 as a possible D gene (6 bases). The CDR3 loop spans 16 amino acids. The V gene's germline CDR1 is SGDLS and CDR2 YYNGEE. V was cut by 5 bases and J by 2 bases, with 16 bases left in between. CDR3 coding DNA: TGTGCCAGCAGTTCTGCCGGGCGGGGAAACACCGGGGAGCTGTTTTTT. Translating it yields CASSSAGRGNTGELFF. The whole variable domain, filled in from reference TRBV9 and TRBJ2-2, reads DSGVTQTPKHLITATGQRVTLRCSPRSGDLSVYWYQQSLDQGLQFLIQYYNGEERAKGNILERFSAQQFPDLHSELNLSSLELGDSALYFCASSSAGRGNTGELFFGEGSRLTVL.

The chain carries TRBV2 and TRBJ2-3, with 7 bases matching TRBD2. CDR3 length equals 14 residues. Germline lookup yields CDR1 SNHLY and CDR2 FYNNEI. The V segment lost 3 bases and the J segment 5 bases; nucleotides outside the gene matches: 5. The CDR3 protein is CASSEGGAQDTQYF. CDR3 nucleotides: TGTGCCAGCAGTGAGGGAGGGGCGCAAGATACGCAGTATTTT.

V usage is TRBV6-6 and J usage is TRBJ2-1, with 9 bases identical to TRBD2. The trim removed 5 bases at V and 5 bases at J, leaving 10 bases unmatched. This CDR3 has 16 amino acids. CDR1 MNHNY and CDR2 SVGAGI come from the germline V gene (reference sequence). CDR3 sequence (DNA): TGTGCCAGCAGTCCCTTTCCTAGCGGGATAAACAATGAGCAGTTCTTC. Protein: CASSPFPSGINNEQFF.

The chain joins TRBV6-6 to TRBJ1-5; D may be TRBD1 (6 bases). V lost 0 bases and J lost 7, with 16 bases in between. The CDR3 consists of 16 residues. Germline CDR1 MNHNY, CDR2 SVGAGI (reference sequence). The CDR3 DNA sequence: TGTGCCAGCAGTTACTCGTACAGGGTACTGGGACAGCCCCAGCATTTT. It codes for CASSYSYRVLGQPQHF.

CDR3 sequence: CASSSRDSFYTEAFF. In DNA, the CDR3 is TGTGCCAGCAGCAGCCGGGACAGTTTTTACACTGAAGCTTTCTTT. The chain carries TRBV5-4 and TRBJ1-1, with TRBD1 identical over 7 bases. Germline lookup yields CDR1 SGHNT and CDR2 YYREEE (reference sequence). V dropped 4 bases and J dropped 3; count of bases not matched to a gene: 9. The CDR3 runs to 15 residues.